This T cell receptor beta chain derives from a study of blood T cell repertoires in COVID-19. Study-level information: T cells, B-cell-depleted T cells, or PBMCs provided the cDNA or gDNA that served as material.

The CDR3 has 13 amino acids. Germline lookup yields CDR1 MDHEN and CDR2 SYDVKM. Trimming cost V 6 bases and J 3 bases, with 11 bases left between them. Clones were sequenced by immunoSEQ multiplex PCR, and TCRdb holds only the in-frame ones, with some missing. The sample holds fewer than 100,000 clones; roughly nine tenths are singletons and the top ten take 17%. Specimen: peripheral blood. The J gene is TRBJ1-1, the V gene TRBV28; D is ambiguous. This clonotype was sampled from a man older than 75 in a cohort sampled during active COVID-19. Here the CDR3 DNA reads TGTGCCAGCAGCAAGATGAGGGACACTGAAGCTTTCTTT. It encodes CASSKMRDTEAFF.